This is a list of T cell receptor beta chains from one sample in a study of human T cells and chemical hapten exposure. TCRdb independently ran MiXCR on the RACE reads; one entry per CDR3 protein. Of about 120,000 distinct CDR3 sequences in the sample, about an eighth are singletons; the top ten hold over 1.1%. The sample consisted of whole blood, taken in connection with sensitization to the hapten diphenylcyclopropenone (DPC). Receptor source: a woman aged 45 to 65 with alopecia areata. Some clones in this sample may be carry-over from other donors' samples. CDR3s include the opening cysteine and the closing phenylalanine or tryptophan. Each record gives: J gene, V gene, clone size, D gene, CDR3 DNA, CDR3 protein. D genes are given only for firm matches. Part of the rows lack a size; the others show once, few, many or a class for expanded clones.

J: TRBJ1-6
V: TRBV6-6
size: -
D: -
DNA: TGTGCCAGCAGTTACAACGGGGAAATTAATTCACCCCTCCACTTT
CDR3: CASSYNGEINSPLHF

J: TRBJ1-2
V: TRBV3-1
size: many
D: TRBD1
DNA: TGTGCCAGCAGACCCCCCGCGGGACAGCCGAACTATGGCTACACCTTC
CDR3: CASRPPAGQPNYGYTF

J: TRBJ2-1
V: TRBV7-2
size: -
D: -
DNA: TGTGCCAGCAGCTTAGCTCCCCCGCCAGGTAGAAATGAGCAGTTCTTC
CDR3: CASSLAPPPGRNEQFF

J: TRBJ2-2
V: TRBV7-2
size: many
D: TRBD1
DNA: TGTGCCAGCAGCTTAGATACAGGGGGGACCGGGGAGCTGTTTTTT
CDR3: CASSLDTGGTGELFF

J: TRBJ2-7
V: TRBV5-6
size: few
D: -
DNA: TGTGCCAGCAGCTCCATCCCAGGGAAAGGTGGGCAGTACTTC
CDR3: CASSSIPGKGGQYF

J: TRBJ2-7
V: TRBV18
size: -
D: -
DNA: TGTGCCAGCTCAGACACAGGGTCCTACGAGCAGTACTTC
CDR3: CASSDTGSYEQYF

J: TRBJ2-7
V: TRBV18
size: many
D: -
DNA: TGTGCCAGCTCACCGAGGGGCACAGACCCTTCCTACCCCGAGCAGTACTTC
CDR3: CASSPRGTDPSYPEQYF

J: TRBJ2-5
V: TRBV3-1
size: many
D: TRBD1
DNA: TGTGCCAGCAGCCCTGGACAGGGCCAAGAGACCCAGTACTTC
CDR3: CASSPGQGQETQYF

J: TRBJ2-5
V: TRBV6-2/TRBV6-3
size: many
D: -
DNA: TGTGCCAGCAGAAGTGGCTCTAGAGAGACCCAGTACTTC
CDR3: CASRSGSRETQYF

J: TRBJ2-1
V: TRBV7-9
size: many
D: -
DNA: TGTGCCAGCAGCTTATTATACAACAATGAGCAGTTCTTC
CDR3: CASSLLYNNEQFF

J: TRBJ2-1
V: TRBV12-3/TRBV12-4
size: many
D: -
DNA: TGTGCCAGCTCTATAGAGACTAGTTTAGTCAATGAGCAGTTCTTC
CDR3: CASSIETSLVNEQFF

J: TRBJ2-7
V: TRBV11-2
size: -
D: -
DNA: TGTGCCAGCAGCTTAGATAAGGTGACGGCAGCCACCTACGAGCAGTACTTC
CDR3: CASSLDKVTAATYEQYF

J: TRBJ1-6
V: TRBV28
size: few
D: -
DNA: TGTGCCAGCAGCCCCCAAGGGATGGGGGAGGTGTCACCCCTCCACTTT
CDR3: CASSPQGMGEVSPLHF

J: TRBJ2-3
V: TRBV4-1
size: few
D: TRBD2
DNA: TGCGCCAGCAGCCAAGAAGGACTAGCGGCCCTACCGGCGACGCAGTATTTT
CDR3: CASSQEGLAALPATQYF

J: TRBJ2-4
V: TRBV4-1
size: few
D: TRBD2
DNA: TGCGCCAGCAGCGGCGGGGGAAATCTAGCCAAAAACATTCAGTACTTC
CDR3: CASSGGGNLAKNIQYF

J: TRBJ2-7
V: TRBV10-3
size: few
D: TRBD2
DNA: TGTGCCACCGGGACTACCAATGGCCTCGAGCAGTACTTC
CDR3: CATGTTNGLEQYF

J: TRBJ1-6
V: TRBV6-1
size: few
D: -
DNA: TGTGCCAGCAGTGAATCTTCGATAGATAATTCACCCCTCCACTTT
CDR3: CASSESSIDNSPLHF

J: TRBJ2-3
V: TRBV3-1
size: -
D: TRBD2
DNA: TGTGCCAGCAGCCGCGGGAGGTTCAGCACAGATACGCAGTATTTT
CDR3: CASSRGRFSTDTQYF

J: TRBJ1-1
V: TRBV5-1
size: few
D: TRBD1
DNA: TGCGCCAGCAGTCCCGGGACAGGGTATATCAACACTGAAGCTTTCTTT
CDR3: CASSPGTGYINTEAFF

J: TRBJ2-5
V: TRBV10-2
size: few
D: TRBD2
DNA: TGCGCCAGCGGGACTAGCGGGGTGAAGGAGACCCAGTACTTC
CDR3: CASGTSGVKETQYF

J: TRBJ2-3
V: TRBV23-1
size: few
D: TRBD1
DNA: TGCGCCAGCAGTCAAAGCCCCGGGACAGGGGATGCAGATACGCAGTATTTT
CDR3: CASSQSPGTGDADTQYF

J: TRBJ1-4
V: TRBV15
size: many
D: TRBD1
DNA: TGTGCCACCAGCACCCGGGACAGGGGGATCCTGGTGGAAAAACTGTTTTTT
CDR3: CATSTRDRGILVEKLFF

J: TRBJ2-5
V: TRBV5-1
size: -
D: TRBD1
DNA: TGCGTCAGCAGCTTGGCGGACAGGGGAGGAGAGACCCAGTACTTC
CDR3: CVSSLADRGGETQYF

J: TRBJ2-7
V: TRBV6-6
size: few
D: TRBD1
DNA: TGTGCCAGCAGTTACTCAGGGACAGGCCCTGCCTACGAGCAGTACTTC
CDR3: CASSYSGTGPAYEQYF

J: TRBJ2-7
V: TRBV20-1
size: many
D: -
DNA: TGCAGTGCTAGAGATCGTGGGGGAGCCTCCTACGAGCAGTACTTC
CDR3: CSARDRGGASYEQYF

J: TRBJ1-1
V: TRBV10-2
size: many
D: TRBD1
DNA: TGCGCCACCAAACAGGGGTGGAACACTGAAGCTTTCTTT
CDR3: CATKQGWNTEAFF

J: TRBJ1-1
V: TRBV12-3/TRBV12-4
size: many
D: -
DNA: TGTGCCAGCAGTCCACGACAGGCGAACACTGAAGCTTTCTTT
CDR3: CASSPRQANTEAFF

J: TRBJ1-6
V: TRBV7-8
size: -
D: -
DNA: TGTGCCAGCAGCTTAGCGGCGGCAGGGAGTAGGTCCCTCCACTTT
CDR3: CASSLAAAGSRSLHF

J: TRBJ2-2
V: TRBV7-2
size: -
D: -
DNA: TGTGCCAGCAGCTCACCCGGGGTACAGGGCACCGGGGAGCTGTTTTTT
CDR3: CASSSPGVQGTGELFF

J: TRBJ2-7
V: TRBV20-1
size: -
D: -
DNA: TGCAGTGCTGTACCGGGGACGGGTGAGCAGTACTTC
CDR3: CSAVPGTGEQYF

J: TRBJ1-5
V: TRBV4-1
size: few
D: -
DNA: TGCGCCAGCAGCCAGCTACCAGATCAGCCCCAGCATTTT
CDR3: CASSQLPDQPQHF

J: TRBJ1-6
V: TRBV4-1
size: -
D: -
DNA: TGCGCCAGCAGCCAAGTTTGGGGTGAGAATTCACCCCTCCACTTT
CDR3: CASSQVWGENSPLHF

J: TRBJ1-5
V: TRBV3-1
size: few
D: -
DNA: TGTGCCAGCAGCCAAGATTGGGGGGATAATCAGCCCCAGCATTTT
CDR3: CASSQDWGDNQPQHF

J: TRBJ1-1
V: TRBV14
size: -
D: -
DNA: TGTGCCAGCAGCCAAGCTGGGTATGGGAACACTGAAGCTTTCTTT
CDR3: CASSQAGYGNTEAFF

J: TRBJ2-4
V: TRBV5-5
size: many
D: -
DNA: TGTGCCAGCAGCCCGGGACTCTATGGCATTCAGTACTTC
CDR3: CASSPGLYGIQYF

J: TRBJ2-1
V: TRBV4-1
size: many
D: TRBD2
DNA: TGCGCCAGCAGCCAATCGAGCGGGAACCGATACAATGAGCAGTTCTTC
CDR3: CASSQSSGNRYNEQFF

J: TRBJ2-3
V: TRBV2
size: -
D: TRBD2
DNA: TGTGCCAGCAGGGCTAGCGGACTTAGCACAGATACGCAGTATTTT
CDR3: CASRASGLSTDTQYF

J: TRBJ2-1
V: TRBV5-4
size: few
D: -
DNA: TGTGCCAGCAGGAGCCGGGTATCGGATGAGCAGTTCTTC
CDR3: CASRSRVSDEQFF

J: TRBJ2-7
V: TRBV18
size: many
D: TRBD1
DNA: TGTGCCAGCTCAGCTCGGGACAGGGGGCTCTACGAGCAGTACTTC
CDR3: CASSARDRGLYEQYF

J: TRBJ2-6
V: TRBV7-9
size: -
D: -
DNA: TGTGCCAGCAGCCCTAGCAGGGCGAGTGGGGCCAACGTCCTGACTTTC
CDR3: CASSPSRASGANVLTF

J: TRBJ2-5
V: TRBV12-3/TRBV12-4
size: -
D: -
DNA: TGTGCCAGCAGTTCTCAGGTCGAGACCCAGTACTTC
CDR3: CASSSQVETQYF

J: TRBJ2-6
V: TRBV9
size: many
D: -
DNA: TGTGCCAGCAGCGTAGGGCCCAGTTATACTGGGGCCAACGTCCTGACTTTC
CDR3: CASSVGPSYTGANVLTF

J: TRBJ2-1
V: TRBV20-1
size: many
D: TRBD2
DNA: TGCAGTGCTCAGCGGGGGGGCAGGACCGATGAGCAGTTCTTC
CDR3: CSAQRGGRTDEQFF

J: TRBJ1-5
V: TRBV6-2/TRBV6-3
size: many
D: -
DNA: TGTGCCAGCAGTTGGTATAGCAATCAGCCCCAGCATTTT
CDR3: CASSWYSNQPQHF

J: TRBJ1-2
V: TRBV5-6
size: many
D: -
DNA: TGTGCCAGCAGCTTGGCGGACTATGGCTACACCTTC
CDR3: CASSLADYGYTF

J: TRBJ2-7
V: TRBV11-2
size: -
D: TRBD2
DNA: TGTGCCAGCAGCCCTAGGGAGGGTTACGAGCAGTACTTC
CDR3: CASSPREGYEQYF

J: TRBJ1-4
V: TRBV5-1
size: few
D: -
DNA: TGCGCCAGCAGCTTAGAGACAACTAATGAAAAACTGTTTTTT
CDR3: CASSLETTNEKLFF

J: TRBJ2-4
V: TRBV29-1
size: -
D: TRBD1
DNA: TGCAGCGTCGAGACAGGGGGAGCCAAAAACATTCAGTACTTC
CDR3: CSVETGGAKNIQYF

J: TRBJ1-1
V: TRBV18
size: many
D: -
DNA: TGTGCCAGCTCACTCACGAGGATGAACACTGAAGCTTTCTTT
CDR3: CASSLTRMNTEAFF

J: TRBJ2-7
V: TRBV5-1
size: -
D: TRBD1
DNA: TGCGCCAGCAGCTTCGGGACAGGGGGCTACGAGCAGTACTTC
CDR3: CASSFGTGGYEQYF

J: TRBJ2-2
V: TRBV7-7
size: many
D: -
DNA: TGTGCCAGCAGCTTGTCGGGGTCTAGCACCGGGGAGCTGTTTTTT
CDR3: CASSLSGSSTGELFF

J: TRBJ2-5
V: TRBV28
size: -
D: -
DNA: TGTGCCAGCAGTTCACAGATCCAAGAGACCCAGTACTTC
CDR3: CASSSQIQETQYF

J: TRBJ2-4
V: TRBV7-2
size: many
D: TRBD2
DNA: TGTGCCAGCAGCCCCCCAGCGGGAGGGCCCAAAAACATTCAGTACTTC
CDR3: CASSPPAGGPKNIQYF

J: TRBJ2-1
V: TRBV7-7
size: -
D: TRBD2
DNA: TGTGCCAGCAGTTATGACACCGGGACTAGCAGCACTTGGGAGCAGTTCTTC
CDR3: CASSYDTGTSSTWEQFF

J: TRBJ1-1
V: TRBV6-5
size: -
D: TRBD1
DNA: TGTGCCAGCAGTCCGACAGGGCGCACGACAGTTGAAGCTTTCTTT
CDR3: CASSPTGRTTVEAFF

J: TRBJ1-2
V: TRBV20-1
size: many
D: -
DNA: TGCAGTGCTATGAGCGAAGGGCTCTATGGCTACACCTTC
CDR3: CSAMSEGLYGYTF

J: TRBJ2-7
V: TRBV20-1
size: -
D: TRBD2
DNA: TGCAGTGCTAGAGCACTAGCGGGAACCTACGAGCAGTACTTC
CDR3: CSARALAGTYEQYF